This passage covers 20 T cell receptor beta chains from one sample sequenced in a study of blood T cell repertoires in COVID-19. Using immunoSEQ multiplex PCR, the repertoire was profiled, and TCRdb retains in-frame clones only, with some absent. The sample shows 60,000 to 70,000 clones, 65% to 75% of them seen only once. The sequencing input was peripheral blood. These receptors came from an elderly woman with acute or convalescent COVID-19.

The rearrangement uses TRBV12-5 and TRBJ1-1; D gene ambiguous. V was shortened by 6 bases and J by 1 base, with 9 bases between the two germline ends. CDR3 size: 13 residues. CDR1 is LGHNT and CDR2 is FRNRAP in the germline V gene. The CDR3 bases are TGTGCTAGTGGGGGCCGGGGGAACACTGAAGCTTTCTTT. Encoded protein: CASGGRGNTEAFF.

The chain recombines TRBV7-9 with TRBJ2-1; 15 nucleotides line up with TRBD2. This CDR3 has 16 amino acids. The germline CDR1 and CDR2 sequences are SEHNR and FQNEAQ (reference sequence). With V trimmed by 5 bases and J by 8 bases, 7 bases remained unmatched. For the CDR3, the DNA is TGTGCCAGCAGCCCCCGGACTAGCGGGAGGGTAGATGAGCAGTTCTTC. Its translation: CASSPRTSGRVDEQFF.

The chain is built from TRBV18 and TRBJ1-1; D is perhaps TRBD1 (5 bases). The germline V and J ends were trimmed by 3 bases and 0 bases, with 11 bases remaining between them. Germline CDR1 is KGHSH and CDR2 is LQKENI. This CDR3 has 15 amino acids. The chain's CDR3 is CASSPPSRVNTEAFF. The CDR3 region has the DNA TGTGCCAGCTCACCCCCCAGCAGGGTGAACACTGAAGCTTTCTTT.

The V call is TRBV19, the J call TRBJ2-7; weak D call: TRBD2 (6 bases). V lost 5 bases, J lost 2 bases, and 10 bases lay in between. CDR3 length equals 13 residues. Germline V lookup: CDR1 LNHDA, CDR2 SQIVND (reference sequence). This CDR3 is CASSGGTTYEQYF. The CDR3 DNA is TGTGCCAGTAGTGGCGGGACCACCTACGAGCAGTACTTC.

The rearrangement uses TRBV6-5 and TRBJ1-4, with D tentatively TRBD1 (5 bases). CDR3 length equals 15 residues. The V gene lost 6 bases and the J gene lost 5 bases, with 16 bases spanning the gap. Germline values: CDR1 MNHEY, CDR2 SVGAGI. In DNA, the CDR3 is TGTGCCAGCAGCCCAGGGAGGGGCGCCAATGAAAAACTGTTTTTT. Translating it yields CASSPGRGANEKLFF.

The chain employs TRBV18 and TRBJ1-6; the D gene is possibly TRBD1 (5 bases). Germline lookup yields CDR1 KGHSH and CDR2 LQKENI. V lost 3 bases and J 5 bases, leaving 8 bases between the germline ends. This CDR3 has 14 residues. Written as DNA, the CDR3 is TGTGCCAGCTCACCGGGACTTAATAATTCACCCCTCCACTTT. Encoded protein: CASSPGLNNSPLHF. Drawing the rest from reference TRBV18 and TRBJ1-6, the complete variable domain is NAGVMQNPRHLVRRRGQEARLRCSPMKGHSHVYWYRQLPEEGLKFMVYLQKENIIDESGMPKERFSAEFPKEGPSILRIQQVVRGDSAAYFCASSPGLNNSPLHFGNGTRLTVT.

The gene calls are TRBV6-2 or TRBV6-3 and TRBJ2-7; the match to TRBD2 covers 8 bases. Germline trimming cut 2 bases from V and 2 bases from J; bases unmatched to any gene: 5. The V gene's germline CDR1 is MNHEY and CDR2 SVGEGT. This CDR3 is built from 15 residues. For the CDR3, the DNA is TGTGCCAGCAGTTACCCAGTACTAGCGGCCTACGAGCAGTACTTC. Translating gives CASSYPVLAAYEQYF.

The genes are TRBV2 and TRBJ2-4, with D possibly being TRBD2 (5 bases). The CDR3 is 12 amino acids. CDR1 and CDR2 from the germline V gene are SNHLY and FYNNEI. The V end was cut by 10 bases, the J end by 1 base, with 8 bases between. The CDR3 region is CATIAAKNIQYF. The CDR3 region has the DNA TGTGCCACCATAGCGGCCAAAAACATTCAGTACTTC.

By share, this clone ranks as medium-sized (0.01 to 0.1%). This sample includes further DNA sequences coding for the same CDR3. CDR3 residues: CAISEPTKGLAGGYTDTQYF. The CDR3 region has the DNA TGTGCCATCAGTGAGCCTACGAAGGGACTAGCGGGAGGGTACACAGATACGCAGTATTTT. The chain recombines TRBV10-3 with TRBJ2-3; 16 nucleotides agree with TRBD2. CDR3 length: 20 residues. CDR1 is ENHRY, CDR2 SYGVKD, per germline. The V and J ends lost 2 bases and 2 bases, in that order; junction bases with no gene match: 10.

Concerning this clone itself: Germline is not matched at one junction end, which may reflect a read error. This chain uses TRBV7-7 with TRBJ2-6; the D gene is possibly TRBD1 (5 bases). CDR1 is SSHAT and CDR2 is FNYEAQ in the germline V gene (reference sequence). This CDR3 contains 16 residues. CDR3 nucleotide sequence: TGTGCTAGCAGCCCCTGGACACAAGCAGGGGCCAACGTCCTGACTTTC. It codes for CASSPWTQAGANVLTF.

The DNA for the CDR3 is TGCGCCAGCAGCCAAGATTATTTTGGGGTGGCCGGGGGTGAAGCTTTCTTT. Encoded protein: CASSQDYFGVAGGEAFF. V usage is TRBV4-1 and J usage is TRBJ1-1, with D maybe TRBD1 (5 bases). Germline CDR1 and CDR2: MGHRA and YSYEKL. The CDR3 loop spans 17 amino acids. V gave up 0 bases and J gave up 7 bases, with 21 bases separating them.

The V and J genes are TRBV28 and TRBJ2-7; D is uncertain. Deletions cut 4 bases from V and 6 bases from J, with 16 bases between. The germline gives CDR1 MDHEN, CDR2 SYDVKM. This CDR3 is built from 14 residues. CDR3 nucleotide sequence: TGTGCCAGCAGTTCCTCGCCCGCGCTCACCGAGCAGTACTTC. Its protein is CASSSSPALTEQYF.

This chain uses TRBV29-1 with TRBJ1-4; possible D gene TRBD1, 5 bases. The CDR3 runs to 13 residues. The V gene's germline CDR1 is SQVTM and CDR2 ANQGSEA. Trimming removed 1 base from V and 4 bases from J, with 7 bases in between. The CDR3: CSVEGGLNEKLFF. CDR3 bases: TGCAGCGTTGAAGGGGGCCTTAATGAAAAACTGTTTTTT. Drawing the rest from reference TRBV29-1 and TRBJ1-4, the complete variable domain is SAVISQKPSRDICQRGTSLTIQCQVDSQVTMMFWYRQQPGQSLTLIATANQGSEATYESGFVIDKFPISRPNLTFSTLTVSNMSPEDSSIYLCSVEGGLNEKLFFGSGTQLSVL.

This clone was picked up a small number of times. V usage is TRBV7-8 and J usage is TRBJ2-1; TRBD2 matches at 7 bases. CDR3 length equals 14 residues. CDR1 SGHVS and CDR2 FQNEAQ come from the germline V gene. The junction had 7 bases not matched to a gene; V was cut back by 5 bases and J by 6 bases. CDR3 sequence reads: CASSPGTNPNEQFF. The CDR3 DNA follows: TGTGCCAGCAGCCCCGGGACTAACCCCAATGAGCAGTTCTTC.

This clone has a single count. The rearrangement joins TRBV9 to TRBJ2-1; 8 bases align to TRBD2. The J segment lost 2 bases and the V segment lost 1 base, leaving 2 bases of the junction unmatched. The CDR3 is 15 amino acids. Germline CDR1 is SGDLS and CDR2 is YYNGEE. The chain's CDR3 is CASSVLAGTYNEQFF. CDR3 DNA sequence: TGTGCCAGCAGCGTACTAGCGGGTACCTACAATGAGCAGTTCTTC.

This clone was seen more than once but under ten times. As DNA, the CDR3 is TGTGCCAGCAGCGAGGACGGACAGGCCGCTGAAGCTTTCTTT. The encoded protein is CASSEDGQAAEAFF. This rearrangement joins TRBV9 to TRBJ1-1; 7 bases fit TRBD1. Germline trimming cut 3 bases from V and 6 bases from J; bases unmatched to any gene: 8. The CDR3 contains 14 residues. Germline V gene lookup returns CDR1 SGDLS and CDR2 YYNGEE.

This clone was counted ten times or more. The chain employs TRBV4-2 and TRBJ2-1; 8 nucleotides agree with TRBD2. Germline CDR1 is LGHNA and CDR2 is YNFKEQ. Trimming at V came to 7 bases and at J to 5 bases, leaving 7 bases not matched to a gene. The CDR3 extends over 14 amino acids. The CDR3 DNA reads TGTGCCAGCACCAGTTTAGCGGGGAACAATGAGCAGTTCTTC. This codes for CASTSLAGNNEQFF.

This clone has only a few counts. The DNA for the CDR3 is TGCGCCAGCAGCCGGCAGGGGGCAGGGAACACTGAAGCTTTCTTT. This translates into CASSRQGAGNTEAFF. The V gene is TRBV5-1, the J gene TRBJ1-1, with 8 bases fitting TRBD1. Germline CDR1 is SGHRS and CDR2 is YFSETQ. J was trimmed by 1 base and V by 4 bases; bases with no gene match: 6. The CDR3 is made up of 15 amino acids.

The rearrangement uses TRBV10-1 and TRBJ1-1; D is undetermined. CDR3 size: 11 residues. Germline V lookup: CDR1 WNHNN, CDR2 SYGVQD (reference sequence). V lost 6 bases and J lost 4, with 6 bases in between. The CDR3 nucleotides are TGCGCCAGCAGCCGGAGCACTGAAGCTTTCTTT. As protein: CASSRSTEAFF.

V and J are TRBV15 and TRBJ1-2; a possible D gene is TRBD1 (6 bases). V was clipped by 5 bases and J by 0 bases, with 19 bases between them. CDR3 length: 17 amino acids. Germline assignment: CDR1 LNHNV and CDR2 YYDKDF (reference sequence). The CDR3 here is CATSLPGGQLANYGYTF. The DNA of the CDR3 is TGTGCCACCAGCCTCCCGGGTGGACAGCTAGCTAACTATGGCTACACCTTC. The complete variable domain, with remaining parts taken from reference TRBV15 and TRBJ1-2, reads DAMVIQNPRYQVTQFGKPVTLSCSQTLNHNVMYWYQQKSSQAPKLLFHYYDKDFNNEADTPDNFQSRRPNTSFCFLDIRSPGLGDTAMYLCATSLPGGQLANYGYTFGSGTRLTVV.